One and the same sample provided the 28 T cell receptor beta chains below, sequenced in a study of T cells in Graves' hyperthyroidism and ophthalmopathy. Amplification yielded TCR beta CDR3 regions, with RNA transcripts as the source. The TCR CDR3 first-round RT-PCR relied on the HTBI primer set. TCRdb fed the multiplex PCR reads into MiXCR, producing one record per CDR3 protein. The sample records about 300,000 distinct CDR3 sequences, 10% to 15% being singletons. The source material was blood. The receptors stem from a woman in her 30s with Graves' hyperthyroidism that later progressed to Graves' ophthalmopathy.

This clonotype was observed a single time. As the CDR3 is not closed by the conserved phenylalanine or tryptophan, this likely results from a read error. The chain recombines TRBV13 with TRBJ1-1; perhaps TRBD1 as D (5 bases). V was trimmed by 2 bases and J by 1 base, leaving 20 bases between them. The CDR3 spans 18 residues. The germline gives CDR1 PRHDT, CDR2 FYEKMQ (reference sequence). The CDR3 protein is CASSLIDWLKGKNTEAFL. For the CDR3, the DNA is TGTGCCAGCAGCTTAATCGATTGGTTGAAGGGGAAGAACACTGAAGCTTTCCTT.

This clonotype came up many times. This chain joins TRBV7-2 and TRBJ2-3, with TRBD2 matching over 7 bases. Trimming cost V 5 bases and J 6 bases; bases outside gene matches: 5. Germline V gene data show CDR1 as SGHTA and CDR2 as FQGNSA. CDR3 length equals 13 residues. Here the CDR3 reads CASSIASGDTQYF. The CDR3 DNA is TGTGCCAGCAGCATCGCTAGCGGTGATACGCAGTATTTT.

This clonotype was detected many times. This chain joins TRBV7-2 and TRBJ2-1; TRBD2 matches 7 bases. The CDR3 is 14 amino acids. Trimming cost V 7 bases and J 0 bases; bases outside gene matches: 3. Germline CDR1 reads SGHTA; CDR2 reads FQGNSA. The CDR3 DNA follows: TGTGCCAGCAAAGCGGGATCCTCCTACAATGAGCAGTTCTTC. It translates to CASKAGSSYNEQFF.

This clonotype was detected many times. The chain links TRBV6-1 to TRBJ1-1; D call uncertain. The CDR3 has 14 residues. V dropped 5 bases and J dropped 8 bases, with 18 bases sitting between them. Germline V gene lookup returns CDR1 MNHNS and CDR2 SASEGT. DNA of the CDR3: TGTGCCAGCAGTACCGGGCCCCCGGGTCAGGAAGCTTTCTTT. Translation gives CASSTGPPGQEAFF.

This clonotype was seen at least ten times. The V and J genes are TRBV7-9 and TRBJ2-2, with TRBD2 matching over 8 bases. The J segment lost 1 base and the V segment lost 2 bases, leaving 3 bases of the junction unmatched. Germline CDR1 SEHNR, CDR2 FQNEAQ (reference sequence). The CDR3 consists of 16 residues. As DNA, the CDR3 is TGTGCCAGCAGCTTATGGGGACTAGTGAACACCGGGGAGCTGTTTTTT. This gives the protein CASSLWGLVNTGELFF. Based on the CDR3 plus reference TRBV7-9 and TRBJ2-2, the full variable domain is DTGVSQNPRHKITKRGQNVTFRCDPISEHNRLYWYRQTLGQGPEFLTYFQNEAQLEKSRLLSDRFSAERPKGSFSTLEIQRTEQGDSAMYLCASSLWGLVNTGELFFGEGSRLTVL.

This rearrangement joins TRBV20-1 to TRBJ2-7; D gene ambiguous. The germline V and J ends were trimmed by 1 base and 3 bases, with 10 bases remaining between them. Per the germline V gene, CDR1 is DFQATT and CDR2 is SNEGSKA (reference sequence). This CDR3 comprises 13 residues. In DNA form, the CDR3 reads TGCAGTGCTAGAGGAGAGAATAGCTACGAGCAGTACTTC. It translates to CSARGENSYEQYF.

In its sample, this clonotype was seen many times. This chain connects TRBV3-2 to TRBJ2-1. TRBV3-2 corresponds to a pseudogene. CDR3 length: 13 residues. The CDR3 is CASTYLSYNEQFF. The DNA of the CDR3 is TGTGCCAGCACCTACCTTTCCTACAATGAGCAGTTCTTC.

The sample holds many counts of this clonotype. The chain couples TRBV3-1 to TRBJ1-1; D gene uncertain. Germline V gives CDR1 LGHDT, CDR2 YNNKEL (reference sequence). The CDR3 extends over 14 amino acids. V was shortened by 5 bases and J by 6 bases, with 16 bases between the two germline ends. The CDR3 loop is CASSTLGRFAEAFF. DNA for the CDR3: TGTGCCAGCAGCACTCTCGGGAGGTTTGCTGAAGCTTTCTTT.

At least ten counts were recorded for this clonotype. The rearrangement joins TRBV30 to TRBJ2-3; the D gene is possibly TRBD2 (6 bases). There are 15 residues in the CDR3. Trimming pared 3 bases from V and 6 bases from J, leaving 19 bases between. Looked up from germline, CDR1 is GTSNPN and CDR2 is SVGIG (reference sequence). The CDR3 region is CAWRSRATRGDTQYF. Here the CDR3 DNA reads TGTGCCTGGAGGTCGAGGGCGACTAGAGGGGATACGCAGTATTTT.

This clonotype has a count of ten or more. The chain recombines TRBV7-2 with TRBJ2-7; D is perhaps TRBD2 (7 bases). Germline assignment: CDR1 SGHTA and CDR2 FQGNSA. Trimming took off 5 bases at V and 2 bases at J, with 13 bases between the two ends. The CDR3 sequence is 14 residues long. The CDR3 region is CASSPEGGPYEQYF. CDR3 sequence (DNA): TGTGCCAGCAGCCCCGAGGGGGGGCCCTACGAGCAGTACTTC.

This clonotype was recorded many times. V usage is TRBV7-2 and J usage is TRBJ2-2; D remains unclear. Germline V gives CDR1 SGHTA, CDR2 FQGNSA. CDR3 length: 17 amino acids. Trimming took off 0 bases at V and 0 bases at J, with 11 bases between the two ends. This chain's CDR3 is CASSLALEFANTGELFF. CDR3 DNA sequence: TGTGCCAGCAGCTTAGCGCTAGAGTTTGCGAACACCGGGGAGCTGTTTTTT.

This clonotype was counted at least ten times. The chain joins TRBV28 to TRBJ1-1, with 8 bases that match TRBD1. Germline V gene sequence: CDR1 MDHEN, CDR2 SYDVKM. V lost 2 bases to trimming and J lost 3 bases; unmatched junction nucleotides: 5. There are 15 residues in the CDR3. CDR3 residues: CASSLTRGRDTEAFF. In nucleotides, the CDR3 is TGTGCCAGCAGTTTAACCAGGGGGCGCGACACTGAAGCTTTCTTT.

This clonotype came up many times. The V gene is TRBV2, the J gene TRBJ2-2; tentative D call: TRBD1 (5 bases). The ends were cut back, 5 bases at V and 2 bases at J, with 15 bases in the middle. The CDR3 is 16 amino acids. The germline V gene encodes CDR1 SNHLY and CDR2 FYNNEI. The CDR3 nucleotides are TGTGCCAGCAGTTACTCACAGGCGATAAACACCGGGGAGCTGTTTTTT. Residues: CASSYSQAINTGELFF.

There are many counts of this clonotype. The J gene is TRBJ2-7, the V gene TRBV10-3; maybe TRBD2 (5 bases). Germline values: CDR1 ENHRY, CDR2 SYGVKD. Trimming shortened V by 4 bases and J by 2 bases, and 18 bases separated the two germline ends. This CDR3 region has 16 residues. The CDR3 region is CAISGSARGVPYEQYF. The CDR3 DNA follows: TGTGCCATCAGTGGGAGCGCCCGGGGTGTGCCCTACGAGCAGTACTTC.

This clonotype was counted many times. The chain uses TRBV4-1 and TRBJ2-3; D is possibly TRBD1 or TRBD2 (5 bases each). Trimming left V 5 bases short and J 4 bases short, with 10 bases between. Germline CDR1 and CDR2: MGHRA and YSYEKL. This CDR3 has 13 residues. The chain's CDR3 is CASSSVGADTQYF. DNA of the CDR3: TGCGCCAGCAGCTCGGTGGGGGCAGATACGCAGTATTTT.

The chain employs TRBV19 and TRBJ1-1; TRBD1 is a possible D gene (5 bases). The CDR3 has 13 amino acids. CDR1 LNHDA and CDR2 SQIVND come from the germline V gene (reference sequence). Between the trimmed V and J ends, which lost 6 bases and 8 bases, there was a span of 16 bases. Written as DNA, the CDR3 is TGTGCCAGTAGGTCTCAGGGTTTTAGGGAAGCTTTCTTT. Translating gives CASRSQGFREAFF.

This clonotype was seen many times. The J gene is TRBJ2-7, the V gene TRBV6-1, with 7 bases that match TRBD1. In germline, CDR1 is MNHNS, CDR2 SASEGT. CDR3 length equals 13 residues. J was trimmed by 2 bases and V by 11 bases; bases with no gene match: 9. CDR3 residues: CAGRRDSTYEQYF. The CDR3 nucleotides read TGTGCCGGGCGCCGGGACAGCACCTACGAGCAGTACTTC.

This clonotype was seen many times. The chain is built from TRBV7-3 and TRBJ2-1, with 8 bases matching TRBD1. The J segment lost 10 bases and the V segment lost 4 bases, leaving 3 bases of the junction unmatched. The CDR3 loop spans 12 amino acids. Germline CDR1 SGHTA, CDR2 FQGTGA. CDR3 loop: CASSSGQDEQFF. CDR3 nucleotides: TGTGCCAGCAGCTCGGGACAGGACGAGCAGTTCTTC.

This clonotype came up many times. The genes are TRBV7-2 and TRBJ2-1, with D hard to call. The CDR3 loop spans 15 amino acids. Germline lookup yields CDR1 SGHTA and CDR2 FQGNSA. The V end was cut by 4 bases, the J end by 0 bases, with 10 bases between. The CDR3 region is CASSYSPSSYNEQFF. CDR3 nucleotides: TGTGCCAGCAGCTACTCCCCGAGCTCCTACAATGAGCAGTTCTTC.

This clonotype was seen repeatedly, ten times or more. The CDR3 protein is CASSVDGGGPIEQYF. CDR3 DNA: TGTGCCAGCAGCGTAGATGGGGGAGGGCCGATCGAGCAGTACTTC. This chain joins TRBV9 and TRBJ2-7; 7 bases match TRBD2. The CDR3 length is 15 residues. CDR1 and CDR2 from the germline V gene are SGDLS and YYNGEE. J was trimmed by 6 bases and V by 0 bases; bases with no gene match: 9.

This clonotype was found many times. This rearrangement joins TRBV13 to TRBJ2-2, with a weak D call TRBD1 (5 bases). Germline CDR1 reads PRHDT; CDR2 reads FYEKMQ (reference sequence). The length of the CDR3 is 13 residues. V was shortened by 8 bases and J by 0 bases, with 7 bases between the two germline ends. The CDR3 spells CASGAANTGELFF. The CDR3 DNA is TGTGCCAGCGGGGCCGCGAACACCGGGGAGCTGTTTTTT.

This clonotype was counted at least ten times. The chain recombines TRBV27 with TRBJ2-7; 10 nucleotides line up with TRBD2. J lost 2 bases, V lost 5 bases, and 6 bases had no gene match. Germline V gene lookup returns CDR1 MNHEY and CDR2 SMNVEV (reference sequence). The CDR3 is 15 amino acids. In DNA, the CDR3 is TGTGCCAGCAGTCTAGCGGGAGTGGCCACCTACGAGCAGTACTTC. Translation: CASSLAGVATYEQYF.

This clonotype was counted many times. This sequence joins TRBV27 and TRBJ2-1; 7 bases agree with TRBD1. The V gene end was trimmed by 7 bases and the J gene end by 7 bases; junction bases not matched to a gene: 13. Germline V lookup: CDR1 MNHEY, CDR2 SMNVEV (reference sequence). There are 15 residues in the CDR3. The CDR3 DNA follows: TGTGCCAGCAAGAAGGGGGCGTTAGTTGGAAATGAGCAGTTCTTC. Translation: CASKKGALVGNEQFF.

The table lists this clonotype with many counts. The V and J genes are TRBV28 and TRBJ2-7; TRBD2 matches at 9 bases. V trimming: 2 bases; J trimming: 5 bases; junction bases outside the gene matches: 10. CDR3 length: 16 amino acids. Germline CDR1 is MDHEN and CDR2 is SYDVKM. This chain's CDR3 is CASSLAHAGGPNEQYF. DNA for the CDR3: TGTGCCAGCAGTTTAGCCCACGCGGGAGGGCCAAACGAGCAGTACTTC.

As DNA, the CDR3 is TGTGCCAGCTCTCCGACTAGCCTTCAGTTCTTC. As protein: CASSPTSLQFF. The rearrangement joins TRBV2 to TRBJ2-1, with 7 bases that match TRBD2. With V trimmed by 8 bases and J by 13 bases, 8 bases remained unmatched. The CDR3 runs to 11 residues. CDR1 SNHLY and CDR2 FYNNEI come from the germline V gene. The entire variable domain, with the rest obtained from reference TRBV2 and TRBJ2-1, is as follows: EPEVTQTPSHQVTQMGQEVILRCVPISNHLYFYWYRQILGQKVEFLVSFYNNEISEKSEIFDDQFSVERPDGSNFTLKIRSTKLEDSAMYFCASSPTSLQFFGPGTRLTVL.

In its sample, this clonotype was seen many times. The J gene is TRBJ2-1, the V gene TRBV5-6, with D perhaps TRBD1 (5 bases). Trimming stripped 4 bases from V and 7 bases from J, with 12 bases between. Looked up from germline, CDR1 is SGHDT and CDR2 is YYEEEE. The CDR3 has 13 amino acids. The CDR3 loop reads CASSPPRVNEQFF. CDR3 DNA: TGTGCCAGCAGCCCCCCCAGGGTTAATGAGCAGTTCTTC.

The chain links TRBV28 to TRBJ1-1; the match to TRBD1 covers 9 bases. The CDR3 has 15 amino acids. Germline CDR1 is MDHEN and CDR2 is SYDVKM. Trimming took 5 bases from V and 4 from J; bases not matched to a gene: 8. The CDR3 spells CASSLRTGGSTEAFF. DNA for the CDR3: TGTGCCAGCAGTCTTCGAACAGGGGGCTCCACTGAAGCTTTCTTT.

The genes are TRBV29-1 and TRBJ1-2, with D possibly TRBD1 on 5 matching bases. This CDR3 contains 11 residues. Trimming stripped 5 bases from V and 8 bases from J, with 12 bases between. From germline, CDR1 is SQVTM and CDR2 ANQGSEA. The CDR3 is CSVLGLGGYTF. The CDR3 nucleotides read TGCAGCGTTCTGGGACTGGGGGGCTACACCTTC. Combining the CDR3 with reference TRBV29-1 and TRBJ1-2 gives the whole variable domain SAVISQKPSRDICQRGTSLTIQCQVDSQVTMMFWYRQQPGQSLTLIATANQGSEATYESGFVIDKFPISRPNLTFSTLTVSNMSPEDSSIYLCSVLGLGGYTFGSGTRLTVV.